The entry that follows covers one TCR beta chain sequence. From 5'RACE with constant-segment primers came TCR alpha and TCR beta cDNA libraries that carried sample barcodes and UMIs. MiXCR, applied by TCRdb to the 5' RACE reads, yields one record per CDR3 protein. The data contain around 510,000 distinct CDR3 sequences, approximately 21% of them singletons. This record comes from a study of T-cell memory formation after mild COVID-19. As for the study in general: TCR clusters were mostly confined to one donor each.

Trimming cost V 3 bases and J 4 bases; bases outside gene matches: 6. Germline loops: CDR1 LGHDT, CDR2 YNNKEL (reference sequence). CDR3 length equals 15 residues. The specimen was PBMCs or a T cell subset sorted from them (not recorded which). The chain combines TRBV3-1 with TRBJ1-2; 9 nucleotides match TRBD1. The receptor's source is an adult woman who had mild COVID-19 (a few samples of this study predate the infection). Cell type and time point are not known. CDR3 residues: CASSQTGTGPYGYTF. In DNA, the CDR3 is TGTGCCAGCAGCCAGACCGGGACAGGGCCCTATGGCTACACCTTC.